The 7 T cell receptor beta chains given below trace back to one sample, sequenced in a study of blood T cells in healthy people across ages. Combining a sample-barcoded 5' primer with a J-beta primer mix, a second PCR ran for about 6 to 12 cycles. MiXCR, applied by TCRdb to the 5' RACE reads, yields one record per CDR3 protein. The sample has about a million distinct CDR3 sequences, roughly 51% seen once. Sequencing was carried out using blood. These receptors came from a woman in her fifties or sixties in good health.

J is TRBJ2-7 and V is TRBV6-5, with a tentative D call TRBD1 (6 bases). V was trimmed by 10 bases and J by 0 bases, leaving 16 bases between them. The CDR3 runs 14 residues. The germline gives CDR1 MNHEY, CDR2 SVGAGI. The CDR3 region has the DNA TGTGCCAACAGATTAGGACAGTACTCCTACGAGCAGTACTTC. Protein: CANRLGQYSYEQYF.

In its sample, this clonotype was seen many times. The CDR3 DNA is TGTGCCAGCAGTTTTGGACAGGGGGCACGGCAGCCCCAGCATTTT. Translation: CASSFGQGARQPQHF. V gene TRBV12-3 or TRBV12-4 combines with J gene TRBJ1-5, with 11 bases that match TRBD1. This CDR3 contains 15 residues. The ends lost 3 bases at V and 7 bases at J; junction bases unmatched: 5.

The rearrangement uses TRBV6-1 and TRBJ2-4, with D possibly being TRBD2 (5 bases). This CDR3 region has 18 residues. CDR1 MNHNS and CDR2 SASEGT come from the germline V gene. The germline V and J ends were trimmed by 0 bases and 0 bases, with 15 bases remaining between them. CDR3 in amino acids: CASSEAHPRGLAKNIQYF. The CDR3 coding sequence is TGTGCCAGCAGTGAAGCTCACCCCCGGGGATTAGCCAAAAACATTCAGTACTTC.

This clonotype occurred many times. A read error may be the cause here, since a much bigger clone is one base away. The V and J genes are TRBV27 and TRBJ2-1; maybe TRBD2 (6 bases). The end of the DNA fits TRBJ2-7 better, so the J call may be wrong. The CDR3 loop spans 14 amino acids. CDR1 and CDR2 (germline): MNHEY, SMNVEV (reference sequence). CDR3 nucleotides: TGTGCCAGCAGTGTATGGCAGGGAGGCAATGAGCAGTACTTC. Translating gives CASSVWQGGNEQYF.

The rearrangement uses TRBV20-1 and TRBJ2-4; either TRBD1 or TRBD2 may supply D (5 bases each). TRBJ2-7 explains the end of the DNA better; the J call may be wrong. CDR3 length: 13 residues. The germline V gene encodes CDR1 DFQATT and CDR2 SNEGSKA (reference sequence). Here the CDR3 reads CSAEPGGVHEQYF. The CDR3 nucleotides are TGCAGTGCAGAGCCTGGGGGTGTCCACGAGCAGTACTTC.

The J gene is TRBJ1-1, the V gene TRBV7-9, with D perhaps matching TRBD1 (6 bases). Per germline, CDR1 SEHNR and CDR2 FQNEAQ (reference sequence). This CDR3 has 14 amino acids. Trimming took 5 bases from V and 4 from J, leaving 14 bases between them. DNA of the CDR3: TGTGCCAGCAGCCCCCTCGGACAGAGCACTGAAGCTTTCTTT. As protein: CASSPLGQSTEAFF. Using reference TRBV7-9 and TRBJ1-1 for the parts outside the CDR3, the full variable domain is DTGVSQNPRHKITKRGQNVTFRCDPISEHNRLYWYRQTLGQGPEFLTYFQNEAQLEKSRLLSDRFSAERPKGSFSTLEIQRTEQGDSAMYLCASSPLGQSTEAFFGQGTRLTVV.

The chain employs TRBV27 and TRBJ2-3; 10 bases match TRBD2. CDR3 length equals 17 residues. Germline V CDR1 and CDR2: MNHEY, SMNVEV (reference sequence). V shed 3 bases, J shed 1 base, and the junction held 7 bases outside the gene matches. The CDR3: CASSFWLAGDGTDTQYF. The DNA for the CDR3 is TGTGCCAGCAGTTTTTGGCTAGCGGGAGACGGCACAGATACGCAGTATTTT.